This T cell receptor beta chain came from a study of T cell responses to AZD1222 COVID-19 vaccine. With respect to this clone: Antigen specificity is unknown.

The study's findings and limits: With two AZD1222 doses given, Spike-specific TCR breadth and depth both rose. Only a handful of AZD1222 recipients were seropositive at baseline. Repertoires were obtained only post-peak T cell response.

Trimming took 2 bases from V and 4 from J, leaving 9 bases between them. The CDR3 sequence is 15 residues long. Germline CDR1 reads LGHDT; CDR2 reads YNNKEL (reference sequence). Only in-frame clones appear in the TCRdb table, and some are missing; sequencing was by immunoSEQ multiplex PCR. This sample carries roughly 200,000 clones, around 94% of them seen once, and the ten largest clones take approximately 4%. This sample comprised peripheral blood, obtained 28 days after the second dose of the MenACWY control vaccine. The sequence came from an adult who received the MenACWY meningococcal vaccine as a control. The chain links TRBV3-1 (or the pseudogene TRBV3-2) to TRBJ1-6, with D hard to call. Written as DNA, the CDR3 is TGTGCCAGCAGCCAAAACGCCGGTTATAATTCACCCCTCCACTTT. It is translated as CASSQNAGYNSPLHF.